A selection of T cell receptor beta chains follows, all from one sample in a study of neurological immune-mediated disorders. TCRdb re-called the 5' RACE reads with MiXCR, one entry per CDR3 protein. The sample gives tens of thousands of distinct CDR3 sequences, 4.3% of which show up once; less than 7.5% is in the top ten. The source material was PBMCs. These receptors came from a woman aged 60-70 years with multiple sclerosis. Each CDR3 is given with its conserved first and last residue. Fields, in order: V gene, clone size, D gene, J gene, CDR3 DNA, CDR3 protein. A D gene is named only where the DNA matches it firmly. Expanded clones get a size class; other rows say once, few or many, or leave the size out.

>TRBV20-1|many|.|TRBJ2-7
TGCAGTGCTAGAGAACCCGGGACACTACTGGAGCAGTACTTC
CSAREPGTLLEQYF
>TRBV5-1|many|TRBD2|TRBJ2-1
TGCGCCAGCAGCCCTAGCGGGGGCTACAATGAGCAGTTCTTC
CASSPSGGYNEQFF
>TRBV5-5|many|.|TRBJ2-5
TGTGCCAGCAGCTTGGTAAGGGAGGCAGAGACCCAGTACTTC
CASSLVREAETQYF
>TRBV6-2/TRBV6-3|many|.|TRBJ2-1
TGTGCCAGCAGCTCGCAGCTAGCCGGCTCCTTTGAGCAGTTCTTC
CASSSQLAGSFEQFF
>TRBV20-1|many|.|TRBJ2-5
TGCAGTGCTCCTAAACAGACCTCCAGTACGGAGACCCAGTACTTC
CSAPKQTSSTETQYF
>TRBV5-1|many|.|TRBJ2-3
TGCGCCAGCAGCCTTCTAAGATCCGGCACAGATACGCAGTATTTT
CASSLLRSGTDTQYF
>TRBV3-1|many|.|TRBJ1-2
TGTGCCAGCAGCCATCTACAGAGGGGCGCGAGTGGCTACACCTTC
CASSHLQRGASGYTF
>TRBV5-1|many|.|TRBJ2-7
TGCGCCAGCAGCTTGGACGGCTACGAGCAGTACTTC
CASSLDGYEQYF
>TRBV5-1|many|.|TRBJ2-3
TGCGCCAGCAGCTGGACCCCTACAGATACGCAGTATTTT
CASSWTPTDTQYF
>TRBV27|.|.|TRBJ1-6
TGTGCCAGCAGTTTAGGTACCAATAATTCACCCCTCCACTTT
CASSLGTNNSPLHF
>TRBV5-1|many|.|TRBJ2-3
TGCGCCAGCAGCTTGAAGACAGATACGCAGTATTTT
CASSLKTDTQYF
>TRBV7-9|many|.|TRBJ2-5
TGTGCCAGCAGCTTAGCGGTATTCGGGACCCACAGAGGGGAAGAGACCCAGTACTTC
CASSLAVFGTHRGEETQYF
>TRBV20-1|many|.|TRBJ2-1
TGCAGTGCTAGGCCTAGCGTGAGATACAATGAGCAGTTCTTC
CSARPSVRYNEQFF
>TRBV12-3/TRBV12-4|many|TRBD1|TRBJ1-2
TGTGCCAGCAGCCTACGCTCGAGGACAGGGTGGGAAGGCTACACCTTC
CASSLRSRTGWEGYTF
>TRBV20-1|many|TRBD1|TRBJ2-7
TGCAGTGCTAGAGATACAGGGGGAACCTACGAGCAGTACTTC
CSARDTGGTYEQYF
>TRBV20-1|many|.|TRBJ1-4
TGCAGTGCTAGTAGGGGCGGAACATCAACTAATGAAAAACTGTTTTTT
CSASRGGTSTNEKLFF
>TRBV29-1|many|.|TRBJ2-5
TGCAGCGTGCCCGATGGGGGGCTCCAAGAGACCCAGTACTTC
CSVPDGGLQETQYF
>TRBV20-1|many|TRBD2|TRBJ2-1
TGCAGTGCCCCGGGGGGGCCTGGGGATGAGCAGTTCTTC
CSAPGGPGDEQFF
>TRBV7-2|many|.|TRBJ2-6
TGTGCCACTGATGAAGGGACAGGGGCCAACGTCCTGACTTTC
CATDEGTGANVLTF
>TRBV29-1|.|.|TRBJ2-5
TGCAGCGTTGCTTTAAGAACCGCGGAGACCCAGTACTTC
CSVALRTAETQYF
>TRBV2|few|.|TRBJ1-5
TGTGCCAGCAGGATCAGCAATCAGCCCCAGCATTTT
CASRISNQPQHF
>TRBV6-5|many|TRBD2|TRBJ2-7
TGTGCCAGCAGTTACGGGACTAGCGGCTACGAGCAGTACTTC
CASSYGTSGYEQYF
>TRBV7-6|many|TRBD1|TRBJ2-3
TGTGCCAGCAGCTTAGTGACAGGGCGCACAGATACGCAGTATTTT
CASSLVTGRTDTQYF
>TRBV20-1|once|TRBD1|TRBJ1-5
TGCAGTGATAGGAGGGGGCCAACTGGTCAGACCCAGCATTTT
CSDRRGPTGQTQHF
>TRBV12-3/TRBV12-4|many|.|TRBJ1-1
TGTGCCAGCACCCTCTGGGGTGTTAGTTATGAGGGTGAAGCTTTCTTT
CASTLWGVSYEGEAFF
>TRBV5-5|many|TRBD1|TRBJ1-4
TGTGCCAGCAGCCGACAGGGTACGAATGAAAAACTGTTTTTT
CASSRQGTNEKLFF
>TRBV7-9|many|TRBD1|TRBJ2-5
TGTGCCAGCAGTTCCGGGACAGGGGGCCAAGAGACCCAGTACTTC
CASSSGTGGQETQYF
>TRBV27|many|TRBD1|TRBJ1-1
TGTGCCAGCAACAGGCAGGGGGCGCAAGGGACTGAAGCTTTCTTT
CASNRQGAQGTEAFF
>TRBV6-2/TRBV6-3|many|.|TRBJ1-6
TGTGCCAGCAGTCGACACGGGTCACCCCTCCACTTT
CASSRHGSPLHF
>TRBV20-1|many|TRBD1|TRBJ2-5
TGCAGTGCTAGAGCAAACCTTGGACAGGGTGGCGGGGAGACCCAGTACTTC
CSARANLGQGGGETQYF
>TRBV24-1|many|TRBD1|TRBJ2-1
TGTGCCACCGCGGGACAGGGGGCTAATAATGAGCAGTTCTTC
CATAGQGANNEQFF
>TRBV5-1|many|.|TRBJ1-6
TGCGCCAGCAGCTTCGGGACCTTTAATTCACCCCTCCACTTT
CASSFGTFNSPLHF
>TRBV7-2|many|.|TRBJ2-5
TGTGCCAGCAGACCCGGGGTCCAAGAGACCCAGTACTTC
CASRPGVQETQYF
>TRBV29-1|many|TRBD1|TRBJ2-7
TGCAGCGCAACCGGGACAGGGAACGAGCAGTACTTC
CSATGTGNEQYF
>TRBV20-1|many|.|TRBJ2-7
TGCAGTGCCAAGACAGGGGCAGCGGGAGGATACGAGCAGTACTTC
CSAKTGAAGGYEQYF
>TRBV20-1|many|.|TRBJ1-4
TGCAGTGCTAGAGTGGGCGAAAAACTGTTTTTT
CSARVGEKLFF
>TRBV3-1|many|.|TRBJ2-1
TGTGCCAGCAGCCCAACGACTGAGCTGGAGCAGTTCTTC
CASSPTTELEQFF
>TRBV29-1|many|.|TRBJ1-2
TGCAGCGTTCCAGAACGGGGGAACTATGGCTACACCTTC
CSVPERGNYGYTF
>TRBV3-1|many|.|TRBJ1-2
TGTGCCAGCAGCCGAACGGGGGTATCGAGCTTC
CASSRTGVSSF
>TRBV12-3/TRBV12-4|many|TRBD1|TRBJ1-1
TGTGCCAGCAGTTCGGACAGACAGGGCACTGAAGCTTTCTTT
CASSSDRQGTEAFF
>TRBV9|many|.|TRBJ1-4
TGTGCCAGCAGCGTATATGGCACAACTAATGAAAAACTGTTTTTT
CASSVYGTTNEKLFF
>TRBV20-1|many|.|TRBJ2-2
TGCAGTGCTAACGTTGGAGGCACCGGGGAGCTGTTTTTT
CSANVGGTGELFF
>TRBV5-5|many|TRBD1|TRBJ2-7
TGTGCCAGCAGCTTGGGACAGGGTCTGACCTCCTACGAGCAGTACTTC
CASSLGQGLTSYEQYF
>TRBV11-2|many|TRBD1|TRBJ2-2
TGTGCCAGCAGCTCACTCGGACAGGCTAACGGCACCGGGGAGCTGTTTTTT
CASSSLGQANGTGELFF
>TRBV7-2|few|.|TRBJ2-2
TGTGCCAGCATCCAGACTAGTACGAACACCGGGGAGCTGTTTTTT
CASIQTSTNTGELFF
>TRBV6-6|many|TRBD1|TRBJ1-2
TGTGCCAGCAGAGCCGTGGGGTCGACAGGGGCCTATGGCTACACCTTC
CASRAVGSTGAYGYTF
>TRBV5-1|.|TRBD1|TRBJ1-1
TGCGCCAGCAGCGCGGGACAGGGGTGGACTGAAGCTTTCTTT
CASSAGQGWTEAFF